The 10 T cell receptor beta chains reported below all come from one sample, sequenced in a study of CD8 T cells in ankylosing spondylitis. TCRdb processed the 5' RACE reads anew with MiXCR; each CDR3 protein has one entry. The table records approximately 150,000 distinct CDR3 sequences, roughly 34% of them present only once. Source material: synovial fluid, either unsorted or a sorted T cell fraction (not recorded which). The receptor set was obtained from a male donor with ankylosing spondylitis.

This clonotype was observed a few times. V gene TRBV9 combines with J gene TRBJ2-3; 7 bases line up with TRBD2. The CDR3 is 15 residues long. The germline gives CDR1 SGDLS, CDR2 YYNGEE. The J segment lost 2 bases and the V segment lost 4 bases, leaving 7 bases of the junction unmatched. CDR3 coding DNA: TGTGCCAGCAGCTCCTCTAGCGGAATCACAGATACGCAGTATTTT. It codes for CASSSSSGITDTQYF.

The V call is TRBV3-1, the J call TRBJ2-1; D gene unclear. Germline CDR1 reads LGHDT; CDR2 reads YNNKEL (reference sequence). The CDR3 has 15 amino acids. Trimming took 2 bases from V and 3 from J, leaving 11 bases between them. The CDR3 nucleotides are TGTGCCAGCAGCCAAAGTAGGAACAGCTACAATGAGCAGTTCTTC. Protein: CASSQSRNSYNEQFF.

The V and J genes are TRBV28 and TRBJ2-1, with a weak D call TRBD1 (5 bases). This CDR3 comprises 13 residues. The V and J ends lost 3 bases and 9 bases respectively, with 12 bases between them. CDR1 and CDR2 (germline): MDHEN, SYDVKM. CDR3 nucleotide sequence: TGTGCCAGCAGTTTTCAGGGATGGAGTGAGCAGTTCTTC. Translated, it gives CASSFQGWSEQFF.

The CDR3 spells CASRGQGAYEQYF. In nucleotides, the CDR3 is TGTGCCAGCCGGGGGCAGGGGGCTTACGAGCAGTACTTC. This chain connects TRBV6-1 to TRBJ2-7; 8 bases align to TRBD1. Germline CDR1 reads MNHNS; CDR2 reads SASEGT. After removal of 8 bases from V and 4 bases from J, the junction contained 7 bases not matched to a gene. The CDR3 consists of 13 residues.

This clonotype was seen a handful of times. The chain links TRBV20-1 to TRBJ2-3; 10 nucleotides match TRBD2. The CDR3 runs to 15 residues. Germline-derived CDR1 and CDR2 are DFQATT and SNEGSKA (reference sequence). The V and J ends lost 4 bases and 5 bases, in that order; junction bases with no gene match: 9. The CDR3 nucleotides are TGCAGTGCTACCGACCCCAGCGGGAGGGTAGATACGCAGTATTTT. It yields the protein CSATDPSGRVDTQYF.

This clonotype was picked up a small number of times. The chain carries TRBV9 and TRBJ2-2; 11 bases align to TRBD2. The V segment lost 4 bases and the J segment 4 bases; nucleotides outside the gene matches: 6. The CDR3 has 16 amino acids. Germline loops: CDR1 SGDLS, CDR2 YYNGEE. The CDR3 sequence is CASSPGTSGITGELFF. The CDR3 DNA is TGTGCCAGCAGCCCCGGGACTAGCGGTATCACCGGGGAGCTGTTTTTT.

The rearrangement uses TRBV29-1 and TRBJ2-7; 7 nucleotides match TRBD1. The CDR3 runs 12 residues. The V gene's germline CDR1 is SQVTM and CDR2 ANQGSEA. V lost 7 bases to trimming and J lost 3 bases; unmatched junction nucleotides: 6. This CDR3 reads CSALGQVYEQYF. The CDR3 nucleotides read TGCAGCGCCTTAGGACAGGTCTACGAGCAGTACTTC.

CDR3 sequence: CASSPLLAGAHEQYF. Written as DNA, the CDR3 is TGTGCCAGCAGCCCCTTACTAGCGGGAGCCCACGAGCAGTACTTC. The chain carries TRBV3-1 and TRBJ2-7, with 11 bases matching TRBD2. CDR3 length equals 15 residues. Germline V gives CDR1 LGHDT, CDR2 YNNKEL (reference sequence). The junction had 7 bases not matched to a gene; V was cut back by 4 bases and J by 5 bases.

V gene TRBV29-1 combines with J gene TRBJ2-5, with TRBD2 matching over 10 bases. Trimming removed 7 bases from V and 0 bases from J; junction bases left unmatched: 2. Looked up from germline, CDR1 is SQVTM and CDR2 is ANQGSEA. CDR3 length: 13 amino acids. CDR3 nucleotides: TGCAGCGAACTAGCGGGGAACCAAGAGACCCAGTACTTC. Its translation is CSELAGNQETQYF.

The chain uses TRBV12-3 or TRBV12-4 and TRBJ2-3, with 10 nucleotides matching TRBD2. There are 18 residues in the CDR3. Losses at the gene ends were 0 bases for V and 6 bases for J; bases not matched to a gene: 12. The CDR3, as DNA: TGTGCCAGCAGTTTAGCGCTTGGATCTAGCGGGAGCTTGGATACGCAGTATTTT. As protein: CASSLALGSSGSLDTQYF.